This T cell receptor (beta chain) was sequenced for a study of T cells in tuberculosis. Comment on this clone: Its matching antigen is unknown.

General study results and limits: Using the GMM-specific repertoire gave nearly 90% accuracy versus roughly 70% with motifs. Active tuberculosis patients had shorter CDR3-alpha; the beta difference was nonsignificant. Active tuberculosis alpha repertoires lay closer to GMM-specific TCRs than controls'.

This CDR3 is built from 14 residues. Per germline, CDR1 LNHNV and CDR2 YYDKDF (reference sequence). Trimming stripped 1 base from V and 4 bases from J, with 9 bases between. TCRdb keeps only in-frame clones here, not all; method: immunoSEQ multiplex PCR. This table holds around 35,000 clones, about 94% found once. This receptor was obtained from a donor aged 5 to 30 with latent tuberculosis or without tuberculosis infection. Some clones in this sample may be carry-over from other donors' samples. The chain joins TRBV15 to TRBJ2-3; D might be TRBD2 (5 bases). Input material: PBMCs. CDR3 sequence: CATSRGGVADTQYF. The CDR3 nucleotides are TGTGCCACCAGCAGAGGGGGAGTTGCAGATACGCAGTATTTT.